What follows describes a single TCR beta chain. Its specificity is unknown. This sample also contains other DNA sequences that code for the same CDR3. This record belongs to a study of shared clonotypes between healthy human individuals. Naive CD8 isolation took CD45RO-negative cells positively selected for CCR7 and excluded terminally differentiated effector memory CD45RA+ cells. Study results and caveats: Estimated richness values were generally larger in naive subsets than in memory subsets. Relative to clonotypes present in all four donors, those not shared had lower generation probabilities.

Clones were read by immunoSEQ multiplex PCR, and TCRdb kept only the in-frame ones, dropping some. The sample carries approximately 1.9 million clones, 93% recorded once. The receptor comes from a man younger than 35 in good health. Some clones in this sample may be carry-over from other donors' samples. Sequencing was performed on naive CD8+ T cells from PBMCs.

This CDR3 reads CASSFRGSYEQYF. CDR3 in DNA: TGCGCCAGCAGCTTCCGGGGCTCCTACGAGCAGTACTTC. The rearrangement joins TRBV5-1 to TRBJ2-7, with D possibly being TRBD2 (5 bases). V gave up 2 bases and J gave up 0 bases, with 6 bases separating them. Per the germline V gene, CDR1 is SGHRS and CDR2 is YFSETQ. The CDR3 spans 13 residues.